Listed here is a single T cell receptor (beta chain). Its antigen is as yet unknown. Unstimulated regulatory T cells (CD4+CD25+CD127-), CD4+CD25- non-regulatory cells, CD4 and CD8 cells were FACS-sorted from thawed PBMCs. This table comes from immunoSEQ multiplex PCR, and its TCRdb copy is limited to in-frame clones, with some not included. This sample has approximately 66,000 clones; around 85% occur once, and the top ten carry 2.1%. Germline CDR1 is LNHDA and CDR2 is SQIVND (reference sequence). The length of the CDR3 is 13 residues. The germline V and J ends were trimmed by 4 bases and 7 bases, with 11 bases remaining between them. This entry is derived from a study of Tregs in tolerant kidney transplant recipients. Study observations and caveats: No direct test of biological reproducibility was done here.

The sequencing used Tregs from blood, collected before the transplant. The sequence was obtained from a human donor who received a combined kidney and bone marrow transplant. V and J are TRBV19 and TRBJ1-5, with D possibly TRBD1 on 5 matching bases. CDR3 DNA sequence: TGTGCCAGTAGTACGTGGGGCGGCCAGCCCCAGCATTTT. Translation gives CASSTWGGQPQHF.